The next 29 T cell receptor beta chains were all read from a single sample in a study of vaccination and CD4 T cells after COVID-19. The treatment: approximately 11-day PBMC culture with coronavirus spike peptide pools or control peptides (ViraFEST assay). Once obtained from cultured CD4+ T cells, the DNA was sequenced using the Oncomine TCR Beta short-read assay. TCRdb used MiXCR to reprocess the PCR reads, holding one entry per CDR3 protein. The sample includes about 9,600 distinct CDR3 sequences, about a quarter of them seen just once. For these TCRs, the target antigens are not known. Sample: CD4+ T cells from blood, cultured in vitro, taken after SARS-CoV-2 vaccination. The source of these receptors is a human donor who had recovered from COVID-19.

Only a few counts were recorded for this clonotype. The CDR3 nucleotides read TGTGCCAGCAGCAAGACAGATACGCAGTATTTT. Its protein product is CASSKTDTQYF. The J gene is TRBJ2-3, the V gene TRBV11-2; no definite D call. Between the trimmed V and J ends, which lost 5 bases and 3 bases, there was a span of 3 bases. CDR1 SGHAT and CDR2 FQNNGV come from the germline V gene. This CDR3 has 11 residues. Full variable domain (remainder filled in from reference TRBV11-2 and TRBJ2-3): EAGVAQSPRYKIIEKRQSVAFWCNPISGHATLYWYQQILGQGPKLLIQFQNNGVVDDSQLPKDRFSAERLKGVDSTLKIQPAKLEDSAVYLCASSKTDTQYFGPGTRLTVL.

This chain connects TRBV28 to TRBJ2-7, with 11 bases aligning to TRBD1. The CDR3 length is 16 residues. Germline loops: CDR1 MDHEN, CDR2 SYDVKM. With 2 bases clipped from V and 4 bases from J, the junction kept 7 bases outside the gene matches. CDR3 nucleotides: TGTGCCAGCAGTTTAGTAGGGACAGGGGGTTGGTACGAGCAGTACTTC. Amino acid sequence: CASSLVGTGGWYEQYF.

In its sample, this clonotype ranks as large (0.1 to 1%). For the CDR3, the DNA is TGTGCCAGCGGGCGGGGGGCCTACAATGAGCAGTTCTTC. Amino acid sequence: CASGRGAYNEQFF. This chain joins TRBV6-1 and TRBJ2-1; 8 bases agree with TRBD2. This CDR3 is 13 amino acids long. Germline assignment: CDR1 MNHNS and CDR2 SASEGT. The V gene end was trimmed by 8 bases and the J gene end by 2 bases; junction bases not matched to a gene: 2.

As to this clonotype: Its ends do not fully match the called genes, so a read error is possible. The chain links TRBV23-1 to TRBJ1-2; D uncertain. TRBV23-1 is known as an ORF, though its function is uncertain. The length of the CDR3 is 15 residues. CDR3 bases: TGCGCCAACAGTCAATATGGTATGGCGGACTATGGCTACACCTTC. Translation: CANSQYGMADYGYTF.

The CDR3 region is CATTGAPPQFF. In DNA, the CDR3 is TGTGCCACAACAGGCGCCCCCCCGCAGTTCTTC. The chain is built from TRBV28 and TRBJ2-1; tentatively, D is TRBD1 (5 bases). V lost 10 bases and J 12 bases, leaving 16 bases between the germline ends. The CDR3 covers 11 residues. CDR1 MDHEN and CDR2 SYDVKM come from the germline V gene. Drawing the rest from reference TRBV28 and TRBJ2-1, the complete variable domain is DVKVTQSSRYLVKRTGEKVFLECVQDMDHENMFWYRQDPGLGLRLIYFSYDVKMKEKGDIPEGYSVSREKKERFSLILESASTNQTSMYLCATTGAPPQFFGPGTRLTVL.

This sequence joins TRBV18 and TRBJ2-5, with D possibly matching TRBD1 (6 bases). Germline loops: CDR1 KGHSH, CDR2 LQKENI. V was trimmed by 6 bases and J by 3 bases, leaving 14 bases between them. CDR3 length equals 14 residues. CDR3 region: CASSRTQGKETQYF. CDR3 in DNA: TGTGCCAGCTCCAGGACGCAGGGGAAAGAGACCCAGTACTTC.

This clonotype was observed a handful of times. The chain uses TRBV7-2 and TRBJ2-7; D gene ambiguous. V shed 7 bases and J shed 0 bases, with 13 bases lying between them. This CDR3 has 14 amino acids. The germline CDR1 and CDR2 sequences are SGHTA and FQGNSA. This CDR3 is CASTKDVASYEQYF. The CDR3 DNA reads TGTGCCAGCACCAAGGACGTAGCCTCCTACGAGCAGTACTTC.

V usage is TRBV20-1 and J usage is TRBJ1-1, with D possibly being TRBD1 (5 bases). Germline V gene data show CDR1 as DFQATT and CDR2 as SNEGSKA (reference sequence). V gave up 7 bases and J gave up 3 bases, with 15 bases separating them. This CDR3 spans 13 amino acids. CDR3 bases: TGCAGTGTGCTGCCCGGGGGGGACACTGAAGCTTTCTTT. It codes for CSVLPGGDTEAFF.

The chain employs TRBV7-3 and TRBJ1-6; tentative D call: TRBD1 (6 bases). Germline V gene sequence: CDR1 SGHTA, CDR2 FQGTGA. The CDR3 loop spans 14 amino acids. V lost 6 bases to trimming and J lost 9 bases, with 15 bases between them. CDR3 in amino acids: CASRSGTRSSPLHF. The CDR3 coding sequence is TGTGCCAGCAGGTCTGGGACAAGAAGTTCACCCCTCCACTTT.

The rearrangement joins TRBV5-1 to TRBJ2-1, with a weak D call TRBD1 (6 bases). The CDR3 loop spans 14 amino acids. Trimming stripped 0 bases from V and 8 bases from J, with 12 bases between. Germline loops: CDR1 SGHRS, CDR2 YFSETQ. CDR3 sequence reads: CASSLGDNRDEQFF. CDR3 DNA sequence: TGCGCCAGCAGCTTGGGGGACAATCGGGATGAGCAGTTCTTC.

V and J are TRBV7-2 and TRBJ2-7, with D uncertain. Trimming left V 0 bases short and J 1 base short, with 7 bases between. CDR3 length: 14 amino acids. Germline CDR1 and CDR2: SGHTA and FQGNSA. This CDR3 reads CASSLAGRSYEQYF. CDR3 DNA: TGTGCCAGCAGCTTAGCTGGCAGATCCTACGAGCAGTACTTC. The full variable domain, completed using reference TRBV7-2 and TRBJ2-7, is GAGVSQSPSNKVTEKGKDVELRCDPISGHTALYWYRQSLGQGLEFLIYFQGNSAPDKSGLPSDRFSAERTGGSVSTLTIQRTQQEDSAVYLCASSLAGRSYEQYFGPGTRLTVT.

In its sample, this clonotype ranks as medium-sized. This chain connects TRBV19 to TRBJ2-6, with a possible D match to TRBD1 (5 bases). The CDR3 is 16 amino acids. V was pared by 7 bases and J by 4 bases, with 17 bases between. Germline CDR1 is LNHDA and CDR2 is SQIVND (reference sequence). In nucleotides, the CDR3 is TGTGCCAGTAAGGGGCAGGGTGTACTCGGGGCCAACGTCCTGACTTTC. This encodes CASKGQGVLGANVLTF. The whole variable domain, remainder taken from reference TRBV19 and TRBJ2-6, is DGGITQSPKYLFRKEGQNVTLSCEQNLNHDAMYWYRQDPGQGLRLIYYSQIVNDFQKGDIAEGYSVSREKKESFPLTVTSAQKNPTAFYLCASKGQGVLGANVLTFGAGSRLTVL.

V usage is TRBV29-1 and J usage is TRBJ2-6; maybe TRBD1 (6 bases). V lost 4 bases and J 0 bases, leaving 16 bases between the germline ends. CDR1 SQVTM and CDR2 ANQGSEA come from the germline V gene. The CDR3 runs to 17 residues. The CDR3 DNA follows: TGCAGCGTTGCGCCCGGGACATCGATCTCTGGGGCCAACGTCCTGACTTTC. Its protein product is CSVAPGTSISGANVLTF.

This rearrangement joins TRBV27 to TRBJ1-2; D is unclear. CDR3 length: 14 amino acids. CDR1 is MNHEY, CDR2 SMNVEV, per germline (reference sequence). With 4 bases removed from V and 4 bases from J, the gap between germline ends came to 13 bases. The chain's CDR3 is CASSSVRHTYGYTF. CDR3 coding DNA: TGTGCCAGCAGTTCGGTTAGGCATACCTATGGCTACACCTTC.

This clonotype was counted between two and nine times. J is TRBJ2-3 and V is TRBV15, with 9 nucleotides matching TRBD2. The CDR3 runs to 18 residues. Germline trimming cut 3 bases from V and 0 bases from J; bases unmatched to any gene: 10. From germline, CDR1 is LNHNV and CDR2 YYDKDF (reference sequence). CDR3 DNA sequence: TGTGCCACCAGCAGTACCTTGGCGGGAGGGGCTAGCACAGATACGCAGTATTTT. Its translation is CATSSTLAGGASTDTQYF.

This clonotype showed up just a few times. V gene TRBV7-2 combines with J gene TRBJ1-1; D gene unclear. Trimming removed 3 bases at V and 1 base at J, with 9 bases between. The V gene's germline CDR1 is SGHTA and CDR2 FQGNSA. The CDR3 is 14 residues long. CDR3 sequence reads: CASSFPGGNTEAFF. CDR3 in DNA: TGTGCCAGCAGCTTCCCGGGCGGGAACACTGAAGCTTTCTTT.

This rearrangement joins TRBV5-4 to TRBJ2-1, with D tentatively TRBD1 (6 bases). Germline V lookup: CDR1 SGHNT, CDR2 YYREEE (reference sequence). The CDR3 runs to 15 residues. V lost 4 bases, J lost 6 bases, and 17 bases lay in between. The CDR3 region is CASSPVGTTVNEQFF. CDR3 DNA sequence: TGTGCCAGCAGCCCCGTTGGGACAACTGTCAATGAGCAGTTCTTC.

In this sample, this clonotype turned up a few times. The chain couples TRBV7-9 to TRBJ1-5; no firm D call. Germline V gene sequence: CDR1 SEHNR, CDR2 FQNEAQ (reference sequence). The CDR3 is 12 amino acids. Trimming stripped 3 bases from V and 7 bases from J, with 7 bases between. The CDR3 coding sequence is TGTGCCAGCAGCTTGAAAGACCAGCCCCAGCATTTT. Translation: CASSLKDQPQHF.

V is TRBV6-5 and J is TRBJ2-6, with 9 bases fitting TRBD1. The trim removed 2 bases at V and 1 base at J, leaving 12 bases unmatched. This CDR3 region has 20 residues. Per germline, CDR1 MNHEY and CDR2 SVGAGI. This chain's CDR3 is CASSYPGGGQGTSGANVLTF. The CDR3 nucleotides read TGTGCCAGCAGTTACCCAGGGGGAGGACAGGGGACTTCTGGGGCCAACGTCCTGACTTTC.

The chain links TRBV12-3 or TRBV12-4 to TRBJ1-5; D unresolved. This CDR3 region has 15 residues. Trimming removed 5 bases at V and 4 bases at J, with 15 bases between. The DNA for the CDR3 is TGTGCCAGCAGTACCGGACTGCACGCAAATCAGCCCCAGCATTTT. Its protein is CASSTGLHANQPQHF.

V gene TRBV7-2 combines with J gene TRBJ2-7; D gene ambiguous. Germline V lookup: CDR1 SGHTA, CDR2 FQGNSA. The CDR3 is made up of 14 amino acids. Trimming pared 3 bases from V and 2 bases from J, leaving 11 bases between. The CDR3 region is CASSFNRRTYEQYF. CDR3 nucleotides: TGTGCCAGCAGCTTCAACCGGAGAACCTACGAGCAGTACTTC.

CDR3: CASSPRQGYLYGYTF. Here the CDR3 DNA reads TGTGCCAGCAGCCCCCGACAGGGTTATTTGTATGGCTACACCTTC. V usage is TRBV7-9 and J usage is TRBJ1-2; TRBD1 matches 7 bases. The CDR3 has 15 amino acids. CDR1 and CDR2 (germline): SEHNR, FQNEAQ (reference sequence). V lost 5 bases and J lost 5; bases outside the gene matches: 11.

This clonotype was found a few times. The rearrangement joins TRBV6-1 to TRBJ2-1; 9 positions match TRBD1. CDR1 is MNHNS and CDR2 is SASEGT in the germline V gene. This CDR3 is 17 amino acids long. The V and J ends lost 8 bases and 7 bases, in that order; junction bases with no gene match: 18. CDR3 in amino acids: CASSAWGTGKGGNEQFF. The CDR3 coding sequence is TGTGCCAGCTCAGCCTGGGGGACAGGGAAAGGTGGGAATGAGCAGTTCTTC.

To note about this clonotype: A junction boundary mismatches the germline segment, possibly from a read error. The chain carries TRBV27 and TRBJ1-6; the match to TRBD1 covers 7 bases. This CDR3 is built from 15 residues. Per the germline V gene, CDR1 is MNHEY and CDR2 is SMNVEV (reference sequence). CDR3 DNA sequence: TGTGCCAGCAGCTTCACCGGGACAGCTAATTCACCCCTCGACTTT. This translates into CASSFTGTANSPLDF.

This clonotype was counted between two and nine times. The V gene is TRBV6-2 or TRBV6-3, the J gene TRBJ2-2; 8 nucleotides match TRBD2. Trimming cost V 7 bases and J 1 base; bases outside gene matches: 8. Germline V gene data show CDR1 as MNHEY and CDR2 as SVGEGT. CDR3 length: 16 amino acids. The CDR3 DNA sequence: TGTGCCAGCAAACTCACCAGCGGGAGGAACACCGGGGAGCTGTTTTTT. This codes for CASKLTSGRNTGELFF.

This clonotype was found once. V and J are TRBV5-4 and TRBJ1-6; 7 nucleotides align to TRBD1. Trimming took 4 bases from V and 9 from J; bases not matched to a gene: 4. The CDR3 has 13 residues. The germline V gene encodes CDR1 SGHNT and CDR2 YYREEE (reference sequence). CDR3 in amino acids: CASSSTGVSPLHF. In nucleotides, the CDR3 is TGTGCCAGCAGCAGCACAGGGGTTTCACCCCTCCACTTT.

V and J are TRBV28 and TRBJ2-3; TRBD2 matches 10 bases. Losses at the gene ends were 6 bases for V and 7 bases for J; bases not matched to a gene: 10. This CDR3 comprises 15 residues. CDR1 and CDR2 (germline): MDHEN, SYDVKM. The CDR3 loop reads CASRTSSGRLYTQYF. For the CDR3, the DNA is TGTGCCAGCAGAACTTCTAGCGGGAGACTGTATACGCAGTATTTT.

This rearrangement joins TRBV6-5 to TRBJ2-7; D is unclear. CDR1 MNHEY and CDR2 SVGAGI come from the germline V gene. CDR3 size: 18 residues. V was clipped by 2 bases and J by 7 bases, with 27 bases between them. The CDR3 nucleotides are TGTGCCAGCAGTTACACCTACAAGCCCGGGCCTAACTCCGGGGAGCAGTACTTC. Its translation is CASSYTYKPGPNSGEQYF.

The chain is built from TRBV2 and TRBJ1-5; tentative D call: TRBD1 (5 bases). Germline V gene data show CDR1 as SNHLY and CDR2 as FYNNEI. V shed 8 bases and J shed 0 bases, with 11 bases lying between them. CDR3 length equals 14 residues. The DNA of the CDR3 is TGTGCCAGCGGGGGAGGATATAGCAATCAGCCCCAGCATTTT. Its protein is CASGGGYSNQPQHF.